One sample yielded the 2 T cell receptor beta chains listed below, sequenced in a study of T cell responses to AZD1222 COVID-19 vaccine. Measured with immunoSEQ multiplex PCR; TCRdb has only the in-frame clones, and not every one. The sample gives approximately 190,000 clones, around 90% of which show up once; 0.75% to 1% is in the top ten. The sample in question was peripheral blood, obtained on day 0 of AZD1222 vaccination. These receptors all come from an adult in good health.

V usage is TRBV6-1 and J usage is TRBJ2-5, with TRBD1 as a possible D gene (5 bases). Deletions cut 1 base from V and 6 bases from J, with 12 bases between. The CDR3 totals 14 residues. Germline CDR1 reads MNHNS; CDR2 reads SASEGT. The chain's CDR3 is CASSEETGLKTQYF. CDR3 sequence (DNA): TGTGCCAGCAGTGAAGAAACAGGTTTAAAGACCCAGTACTTC.

The rearrangement uses TRBV7-2 and TRBJ1-2; D ambiguous. Trimming pared 4 bases from V and 4 bases from J, leaving 10 bases between. The V gene's germline CDR1 is SGHTA and CDR2 FQGNSA. CDR3 length: 13 residues. This CDR3 is CASSSQTSYGYTF. For the CDR3, the DNA is TGTGCCAGCAGCTCTCAGACAAGCTATGGCTACACCTTC.